Following are 31 T cell receptor beta chains from one sample sequenced in a study of T cells after yellow fever vaccination. TCRdb called the 5' RACE reads again in MiXCR, with one record for every CDR3 protein. Here the sample spans roughly 340,000 distinct CDR3 sequences, approximately 9% being singletons. The sample in question was PBMCs, obtained on the day of the first yellow fever vaccination. The receptors were sampled from a man younger than 35 who received the YFV17D yellow fever vaccine.

V is TRBV7-2 and J is TRBJ1-6, with 11 bases fitting TRBD1. The CDR3 loop spans 15 amino acids. Germline assignment: CDR1 SGHTA and CDR2 FQGNSA. The ends lost 5 bases at V and 9 bases at J; junction bases unmatched: 6. This chain's CDR3 is CASSPGTGGGSPLHF. The CDR3 DNA is TGTGCCAGCAGCCCAGGGACAGGGGGGGGTTCACCCCTCCACTTT. Using reference TRBV7-2 and TRBJ1-6 for the parts outside the CDR3, the full variable domain is GAGVSQSPSNKVTEKGKDVELRCDPISGHTALYWYRQSLGQGLEFLIYFQGNSAPDKSGLPSDRFSAERTGGSVSTLTIQRTQQEDSAVYLCASSPGTGGGSPLHFGNGTRLTVT.

This chain connects TRBV4-1 to TRBJ2-5, with D tentatively TRBD2 (6 bases). CDR3 length: 13 amino acids. V was clipped by 2 bases and J by 13 bases, with 17 bases between them. Germline CDR1 MGHRA, CDR2 YSYEKL. The CDR3 DNA is TGCGCCAGCAGCCAAAACGGCGGGAAGTCCCCGTACTTC. Translated, it gives CASSQNGGKSPYF.

This clonotype was counted many times. The chain recombines TRBV4-2 with TRBJ2-1; TRBD2 matches 9 bases. Trimming cost V 3 bases and J 1 base; bases outside gene matches: 10. The CDR3 extends over 18 amino acids. Germline V gene data show CDR1 as LGHNA and CDR2 as YNFKEQ. As DNA, the CDR3 is TGTGCCAGCAGCCAGGGGGCCGGGACTAGCCGATCCTACAATGAGCAGTTCTTC. This gives the protein CASSQGAGTSRSYNEQFF.

This clonotype was seen more than once but under ten times. The V and J genes are TRBV4-3 and TRBJ2-7, with 9 bases fitting TRBD2. This CDR3 comprises 15 residues. Germline V lookup: CDR1 LGHNA, CDR2 YSLEER. The V segment lost 11 bases and the J segment 5 bases; nucleotides outside the gene matches: 16. The CDR3 is CARLAGLNSCHEQYV. In DNA form, the CDR3 reads TGCGCCCGTCTAGCGGGGCTCAACAGTTGCCACGAGCAGTACGTC.

A few counts support this clonotype. The chain recombines TRBV3-1 with TRBJ1-1; TRBD1 matches at 8 bases. The CDR3 is made up of 17 amino acids. Germline CDR1 is LGHDT and CDR2 is YNNKEL (reference sequence). V shed 0 bases and J 0 bases; nucleotides not matched to a gene: 6. Here the CDR3 reads CASSQERTGTMNTEAFF. CDR3 coding DNA: TGTGCCAGCAGCCAAGAGAGGACAGGGACCATGAACACTGAAGCTTTCTTT.

This clonotype was counted a few times. The chain combines TRBV9 with TRBJ2-3; 8 nucleotides match TRBD2. CDR3 length equals 20 residues. Germline V gene lookup returns CDR1 SGDLS and CDR2 YYNGEE. The J segment lost 0 bases and the V segment lost 0 bases, leaving 15 bases of the junction unmatched. CDR3 region: CASSVVGSGAYGTSTDTQYF. In DNA, the CDR3 is TGTGCCAGCAGCGTAGTAGGTAGCGGGGCCTACGGAACTAGCACAGATACGCAGTATTTT.

This clonotype has only a few counts. This chain joins TRBV12-3 or TRBV12-4 and TRBJ1-5; no definite D call. CDR3 length: 15 amino acids. V was cut by 6 bases and J by 3 bases, with 15 bases left in between. The CDR3: CASSQNDRINQPQHF. As DNA, the CDR3 is TGTGCCAGCAGCCAAAACGACCGTATCAATCAGCCCCAGCATTTT.

V usage is TRBV7-6 and J usage is TRBJ2-5, with D perhaps TRBD2 (5 bases). This CDR3 is 16 amino acids long. Germline CDR1 SGHVS, CDR2 FNYEAQ. Between the trimmed V and J ends, which lost 0 bases and 5 bases, there was a span of 16 bases. CDR3 sequence reads: CASSLATYGRGETQYF. DNA of the CDR3: TGTGCCAGCAGCTTAGCGACGTATGGGAGAGGGGAGACCCAGTACTTC.

This clonotype was found a few times. The V gene is TRBV7-9, the J gene TRBJ2-1; no firm D call. Germline V gives CDR1 SEHNR, CDR2 FQNEAQ (reference sequence). The CDR3 spans 12 residues. DNA for the CDR3: TGTGTCACCGCGAGCTCCTACAATGAGCAGTTCTTC. This translates into CVTASSYNEQFF.

This clonotype was counted many times. The V call is TRBV7-9, the J call TRBJ1-2; 7 positions agree with TRBD1. Germline assignment: CDR1 SEHNR and CDR2 FQNEAQ (reference sequence). J gave up 3 bases and V 5 bases, and 6 bases lay outside the gene matches. The CDR3 consists of 14 residues. The DNA of the CDR3 is TGTGCCAGCAGCCCAGGGGGGGCTTACTATGGCTACACCTTC. This translates into CASSPGGAYYGYTF.

The chain uses TRBV7-9 and TRBJ2-7, with 8 bases lining up with TRBD2. V dropped 5 bases and J dropped 11; count of bases not matched to a gene: 8. Germline V lookup: CDR1 SEHNR, CDR2 FQNEAQ (reference sequence). The length of the CDR3 is 12 residues. CDR3 in DNA: TGTGCCAGCAGCCTCGGGGGGGGTCAGGAGTACTTC. It codes for CASSLGGGQEYF.

This clonotype was detected only a few times. The rearrangement uses TRBV5-1 and TRBJ2-1, with a weak D call TRBD2 (6 bases). This CDR3 comprises 15 residues. Between the trimmed V and J ends, which lost 4 bases and 2 bases, there was a span of 13 bases. CDR1 and CDR2 (germline): SGHRS, YFSETQ. This CDR3 reads CASSHGTPPYNEQFF. In DNA form, the CDR3 reads TGCGCCAGCAGCCACGGGACTCCCCCCTACAATGAGCAGTTCTTC.

A few counts support this clonotype. The J gene is TRBJ1-2, the V gene TRBV10-3; 8 bases fit TRBD1. With V trimmed by 7 bases and J by 3 bases, 4 bases remained unmatched. The germline V gene encodes CDR1 ENHRY and CDR2 SYGVKD. CDR3 size: 13 residues. This chain's CDR3 is CAINQGADYGYTF. The CDR3 nucleotides read TGTGCCATCAATCAGGGGGCGGACTATGGCTACACCTTC.

The rearrangement uses TRBV18 and TRBJ1-2; 8 bases align to TRBD1. This CDR3 comprises 15 residues. Germline CDR1 KGHSH, CDR2 LQKENI. Trimming took 3 bases from V and 7 from J; bases not matched to a gene: 10. CDR3 nucleotide sequence: TGTGCCAGCTCACCCGGGACAGGCAGAATGGGTGGCTACACCTTC. It is translated as CASSPGTGRMGGYTF.

This clonotype was seen ten or more times. The rearrangement joins TRBV6-4 to TRBJ2-1; 8 nucleotides match TRBD1. This CDR3 contains 15 residues. The trim removed 5 bases at V and 8 bases at J, leaving 11 bases unmatched. Germline V gives CDR1 MRHNA, CDR2 SNTAGT. CDR3 nucleotide sequence: TGTGCCAGCAGTCGCTCGGGACAGGCAAACGATGAGCAGTTCTTC. Translating gives CASSRSGQANDEQFF.

J is TRBJ1-4 and V is TRBV20-1, with D tentatively TRBD1 (5 bases). Trimming took 3 bases from V and 7 from J, leaving 12 bases between them. Germline CDR1 DFQATT, CDR2 SNEGSKA (reference sequence). This CDR3 is 13 amino acids long. Here the CDR3 DNA reads TGCAGTGCTAGGCCCGGGGCGAGTGAAAAACTGTTTTTT. Its translation: CSARPGASEKLFF.

The V call is TRBV10-1, the J call TRBJ2-7; D is unresolved. Germline values: CDR1 WNHNN, CDR2 SYGVQD (reference sequence). This CDR3 is built from 13 residues. Trimming shortened V by 3 bases and J by 3 bases, and 9 bases separated the two germline ends. The CDR3 DNA follows: TGCGCCAGCAGTGACCCCCCTATCTACGAGCAGTACGTC. Residues: CASSDPPIYEQYV.

The chain links TRBV5-1 to TRBJ2-1; tentatively, D is TRBD2 (5 bases). CDR3 length: 15 amino acids. Trimming took off 3 bases at V and 8 bases at J, with 18 bases between the two ends. Germline values: CDR1 SGHRS, CDR2 YFSETQ. CDR3 bases: TGCGCCAGCAGCTCCCAAGGACTCCTTAGCGATGAGCAGTTCTTC. It encodes CASSSQGLLSDEQFF.

This clonotype was seen more than once but under ten times. This chain uses TRBV6-2 or TRBV6-3 with TRBJ2-1; TRBD2 matches at 8 bases. J lost 8 bases, V lost 5 bases, and 14 bases had no gene match. Germline CDR1 and CDR2: MNHEY and SVGEGT. The CDR3 totals 16 residues. The CDR3 sequence is CASSPPRLARTDEQFF. In DNA, the CDR3 is TGTGCCAGCAGTCCCCCACGACTAGCGCGAACGGATGAGCAGTTCTTC.

This chain connects TRBV7-8 to TRBJ2-3; 9 positions match TRBD2. Losses at the gene ends were 5 bases for V and 4 bases for J; bases not matched to a gene: 10. CDR3 length equals 16 residues. The germline gives CDR1 SGHVS, CDR2 FQNEAQ. CDR3 sequence reads: CASSSSGGGGSDTQYF. CDR3 in DNA: TGTGCCAGCAGCAGTAGCGGGGGAGGGGGGTCAGATACGCAGTATTTT.

This sequence joins TRBV12-1 and TRBJ2-2; the table assigns TRBD2, which was not confirmed against the DNA. TRBV12-1 has pseudogene status. This CDR3 has 17 residues. Written as DNA, the CDR3 is TGTGCCAGCAGCCCCGGACTAGCGGGGAGATACACCGGGGAGCTGTTTTTT. This encodes CASSPGLAGRYTGELFF.

The chain is built from TRBV20-1 and TRBJ1-5; D gene ambiguous. Looked up from germline, CDR1 is DFQATT and CDR2 is SNEGSKA (reference sequence). V was cut by 3 bases and J by 0 bases, with 12 bases left in between. This CDR3 is 15 amino acids long. The CDR3 DNA reads as TGCAGTGCTAGTGGAGGACGGTATAGCAATCAGCCCCAGCATTTT. It yields the protein CSASGGRYSNQPQHF.

This clonotype has just a few counts. The chain recombines TRBV7-8 with TRBJ2-1; 8 positions agree with TRBD2. Germline CDR1 is SGHVS and CDR2 is FQNEAQ. V shed 1 base and J 4 bases; nucleotides not matched to a gene: 6. CDR3 size: 16 residues. CDR3 nucleotides: TGTGCCAGCAGCTTAGATGGTGGCGGGGGGTACAATGAGCAGTTCTTC. It translates to CASSLDGGGGYNEQFF.

This clonotype was seen a few times. The rearrangement joins TRBV4-3 to TRBJ2-3; D call uncertain. Germline values: CDR1 LGHNA, CDR2 YSLEER. Trimming took 2 bases from V and 2 from J, leaving 5 bases between them. The CDR3 sequence is 13 residues long. The CDR3 sequence is CASSQLYTDTQYF. CDR3 DNA sequence: TGCGCCAGCAGCCAATTATACACAGATACGCAGTATTTT.

The V call is TRBV28, the J call TRBJ2-5; TRBD1 agrees at 8 bases. Trimming removed 6 bases from V and 5 bases from J; junction bases left unmatched: 11. This CDR3 contains 15 residues. The germline V gene has CDR1 MDHEN and CDR2 SYDVKM. In DNA, the CDR3 is TGTGCCAGCAGCCGCGGTGGACAGGGTTTGGAGACCCAGTACTTC. This encodes CASSRGGQGLETQYF.

This clonotype was observed a handful of times. The chain is built from TRBV27 and TRBJ1-1, with D perhaps TRBD1 (5 bases). Germline-derived CDR1 and CDR2 are MNHEY and SMNVEV (reference sequence). Trimming took 1 base from V and 4 from J, leaving 10 bases between them. The CDR3 is 14 residues long. This CDR3 is CASSLYGAGTEAFF. In nucleotides, the CDR3 is TGTGCCAGCAGTTTATATGGGGCAGGCACTGAAGCTTTCTTT.

This clonotype appeared a few times. The CDR3 protein is CASSGTGTGEETQYF. DNA for the CDR3: TGCGCCAGCAGCGGCACTGGGACAGGGGAAGAGACCCAGTACTTC. The V gene is TRBV5-1, the J gene TRBJ2-5; 10 bases fit TRBD1. The V segment lost 4 bases and the J segment 3 bases; nucleotides outside the gene matches: 6. Germline V gives CDR1 SGHRS, CDR2 YFSETQ. CDR3 length: 15 amino acids.

This clonotype was counted many times. The chain has TRBV4-1 and TRBJ1-2; D ambiguous. CDR1 MGHRA and CDR2 YSYEKL come from the germline V gene. Trimming left V 0 bases short and J 6 bases short, with 11 bases between. The CDR3 sequence is 14 residues long. This CDR3 is CASSQESGFNGYTF. DNA for the CDR3: TGCGCCAGCAGCCAAGAATCCGGGTTTAATGGCTACACCTTC.

This clonotype occurred a few times. The V and J genes are TRBV5-1 and TRBJ2-2, with a weak D call TRBD1 (5 bases). V lost 4 bases, J lost 0 bases, and 10 bases lay in between. Germline assignment: CDR1 SGHRS and CDR2 YFSETQ. The CDR3 is 15 amino acids. This chain's CDR3 is CASSQETANTGELFF. CDR3 nucleotide sequence: TGCGCCAGCAGCCAGGAGACAGCGAACACCGGGGAGCTGTTTTTT.

This clonotype was seen more than once but under ten times. The J gene is TRBJ2-2, the V gene TRBV24-1; no clear D. Germline-derived CDR1 and CDR2 are KGHDR and SFDVKD. The CDR3 runs to 14 residues. Trimming removed 3 bases at V and 6 bases at J, with 10 bases between. The CDR3 protein is CATSDPFPPGELFF. The CDR3 coding sequence is TGTGCCACCAGTGATCCCTTCCCGCCCGGGGAGCTGTTTTTT.

This chain uses TRBV5-1 with TRBJ2-2; 9 bases map to TRBD1. The length of the CDR3 is 16 residues. V dropped 0 bases and J dropped 2; count of bases not matched to a gene: 2. Germline CDR1 and CDR2: SGHRS and YFSETQ. The DNA for the CDR3 is TGCGCCAGCAGCTTGGAGGGACAGGGCAACACCGGGGAGCTGTTTTTT. Translation gives CASSLEGQGNTGELFF.